Following are 15 T cell receptor beta chains from one sample sequenced in a study of T cell responses to AZD1222 COVID-19 vaccine. TCRdb keeps only in-frame clones here, not all; method: immunoSEQ multiplex PCR. The data hold about 110,000 clones, with about nine tenths observed a single time. The material sequenced was peripheral blood, taken 28 days after the second AZD1222 dose. Receptors were obtained from an adult who received the AZD1222 COVID-19 vaccine.

The chain couples TRBV28 to TRBJ2-1; no firm D call. Germline-derived CDR1 and CDR2 are MDHEN and SYDVKM. CDR3 length: 12 amino acids. Trimming pared 2 bases from V and 6 bases from J, leaving 5 bases between. CDR3 region: CASSLVRNEQFF. DNA for the CDR3: TGTGCCAGCAGTTTAGTGCGCAATGAGCAGTTCTTC.

The genes are TRBV28 and TRBJ1-1, with D uncertain. The CDR3 runs to 15 residues. Trimming left V 6 bases short and J 3 bases short, with 17 bases between. Germline-derived CDR1 and CDR2 are MDHEN and SYDVKM. This CDR3 is CASSPHGGVDTEAFF. The CDR3 nucleotides read TGTGCCAGCAGCCCCCATGGTGGGGTGGACACTGAAGCTTTCTTT.

The CDR3 region has the DNA TGTGCCAGCAGCGGGGGGGCCTTCACAGATACGCAGTATTTT. Amino acids: CASSGGAFTDTQYF. V usage is TRBV5-8 and J usage is TRBJ2-3; possibly TRBD2 for D (7 bases). Trimming took off 4 bases at V and 2 bases at J, with 11 bases between the two ends. Germline V gives CDR1 SGHTS, CDR2 YDEGEE. This CDR3 comprises 14 residues.

The V call is TRBV10-3, the J call TRBJ2-2, with D perhaps matching TRBD1 or TRBD2 (6 bases each). The CDR3 has 12 residues. CDR1 is ENHRY, CDR2 SYGVKD, per germline. V was shortened by 10 bases and J by 6 bases, with 12 bases between the two germline ends. CDR3 nucleotides: TGTGCCAACAAGGGGGGACCCGGGGAGCTGTTTTTT. Protein: CANKGGPGELFF.

V usage is TRBV12-3 or TRBV12-4 and J usage is TRBJ2-1; either TRBD1 or TRBD2 may fit D (5 bases each). V was pared by 3 bases and J by 12 bases, with 12 bases between. The CDR3 consists of 12 residues. This CDR3 is CASSFSRGWQFF. The CDR3 DNA reads TGTGCCAGCAGTTTCTCCCGGGGCTGGCAGTTCTTC.

The chain carries TRBV4-1 and TRBJ1-1, with 7 bases that match TRBD1. Germline CDR1 reads MGHRA; CDR2 reads YSYEKL. V dropped 4 bases and J dropped 8; count of bases not matched to a gene: 13. This CDR3 is 15 amino acids long. This CDR3 reads CASSPPDRDVIEAFF. Here the CDR3 DNA reads TGCGCCAGCAGCCCCCCAGACAGGGATGTCATAGAAGCTTTCTTT.

This chain connects TRBV18 to TRBJ1-1, with 9 positions matching TRBD1. Germline CDR1 and CDR2: KGHSH and LQKENI. J was trimmed by 3 bases and V by 4 bases; bases with no gene match: 6. The CDR3 is made up of 15 amino acids. CDR3 loop: CASSLSTGGDTEAFF. The CDR3 region has the DNA TGTGCCAGCTCACTCTCGACAGGGGGGGACACTGAAGCTTTCTTT.

The V call is TRBV21-1, the J call TRBJ2-7; no DNA check was done on the table's D call, TRBD1. TRBV21-1 represents a pseudogene. This CDR3 contains 13 residues. CDR3 sequence: CASSRTGRNEQYF. The CDR3 bases are TGTGCCAGCAGCAGGACAGGTCGAAACGAGCAGTACTTC.

The rearrangement uses TRBV29-1 and TRBJ1-5; D remains ambiguous. Germline V gene lookup returns CDR1 SQVTM and CDR2 ANQGSEA. V shed 4 bases and J shed 1 base, with 5 bases lying between them. The CDR3 extends over 12 amino acids. CDR3 DNA sequence: TGCAGCGTTGCGGGGAGCAATCAGCCCCAGCATTTT. Translation gives CSVAGSNQPQHF. Using reference TRBV29-1 and TRBJ1-5 for the parts outside the CDR3, the full variable domain is SAVISQKPSRDICQRGTSLTIQCQVDSQVTMMFWYRQQPGQSLTLIATANQGSEATYESGFVIDKFPISRPNLTFSTLTVSNMSPEDSSIYLCSVAGSNQPQHFGDGTRLSIL.

V usage is TRBV5-5 and J usage is TRBJ2-7, with 11 bases that match TRBD1. CDR3 length: 15 residues. The germline V gene has CDR1 SGHKS and CDR2 YYEKEE (reference sequence). After removal of 4 bases from V and 3 bases from J, the junction contained 6 bases not matched to a gene. This chain's CDR3 is CASSLAGTGGYEQYF. The CDR3 DNA reads TGTGCCAGCAGCCTAGCCGGGACAGGGGGCTACGAGCAGTACTTC.

The rearrangement uses TRBV20-1 and TRBJ2-1, with a tentative D call TRBD2 (5 bases). CDR1 and CDR2 (germline): DFQATT, SNEGSKA (reference sequence). CDR3 size: 11 residues. Between the trimmed V and J ends, which lost 3 bases and 8 bases, there was a span of 8 bases. CDR3 bases: TGCAGTGCTAGGAGGGTCGATGAGCAGTTCTTC. Protein sequence: CSARRVDEQFF.

This clone was seen only once. The chain combines TRBV5-6 with TRBJ2-7, with D maybe TRBD2 (6 bases). Germline values: CDR1 SGHDT, CDR2 YYEEEE. V lost 4 bases to trimming and J lost 4 bases, with 12 bases between them. The CDR3 totals 13 residues. Here the CDR3 reads CASSLAPIYEQYF. In DNA, the CDR3 is TGTGCCAGCAGCCTAGCGCCCATTTACGAGCAGTACTTC.

V is TRBV4-3 and J is TRBJ2-1; D call uncertain. V was shortened by 0 bases and J by 0 bases, with 9 bases between the two germline ends. Looked up from germline, CDR1 is LGHNA and CDR2 is YSLEER. The CDR3 extends over 16 amino acids. The CDR3: CASSQDWGLSYNEQFF. CDR3 DNA sequence: TGCGCCAGCAGCCAAGATTGGGGTCTCTCCTACAATGAGCAGTTCTTC.

The J gene is TRBJ1-2, the V gene TRBV18; a weak D match, TRBD1 (5 bases). Trimming cost V 3 bases and J 8 bases, with 13 bases left between them. Germline lookup yields CDR1 KGHSH and CDR2 LQKENI. This CDR3 is built from 13 residues. Here the CDR3 DNA reads TGTGCCAGCTCACCGGGCCAGGGAGGAGGCTACACCTTC. Its translation: CASSPGQGGGYTF.

The chain uses TRBV5-4 and TRBJ2-7; 7 bases are a match to TRBD1. The CDR3 runs to 15 residues. With 2 bases clipped from V and 3 bases from J, the junction kept 8 bases outside the gene matches. Germline assignment: CDR1 SGHNT and CDR2 YYREEE (reference sequence). CDR3 sequence: CASSLVGQSHYEQYF. The CDR3 DNA reads TGTGCCAGCAGCTTAGTGGGACAGAGCCACTACGAGCAGTACTTC. The variable domain in full, with the rest retrieved from reference TRBV5-4 and TRBJ2-7, is ETGVTQSPTHLIKTRGQQVTLRCSSQSGHNTVSWYQQALGQGPQFIFQYYREEENGRGNFPPRFSGLQFPNYSSELNVNALELDDSALYLCASSLVGQSHYEQYFGPGTRLTVT.